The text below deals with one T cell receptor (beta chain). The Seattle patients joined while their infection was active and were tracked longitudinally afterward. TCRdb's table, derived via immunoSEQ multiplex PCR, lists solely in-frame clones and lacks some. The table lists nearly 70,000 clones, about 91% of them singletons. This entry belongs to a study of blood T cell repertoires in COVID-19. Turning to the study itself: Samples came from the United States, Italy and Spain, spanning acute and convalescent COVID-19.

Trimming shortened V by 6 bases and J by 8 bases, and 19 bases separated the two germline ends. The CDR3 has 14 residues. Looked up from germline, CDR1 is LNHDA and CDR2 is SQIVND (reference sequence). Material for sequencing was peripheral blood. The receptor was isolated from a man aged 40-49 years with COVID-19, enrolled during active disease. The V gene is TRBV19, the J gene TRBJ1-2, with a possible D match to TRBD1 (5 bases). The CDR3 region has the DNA TGTGCCAGTAGAACTGACCAGAGAAGGGGCGGCTACACCTTC. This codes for CASRTDQRRGGYTF.